What follows describes a single T cell receptor beta chain. Its target is not known. This sample was taken from a study of T cell repertoires in cytomegalovirus infection. The overall study: CMV infection plus the matching HLA type was flagged by public TCR beta signatures.

Study-level findings and limits: Dominating the ex vivo response were HLA-C-restricted CMV-specific TCR beta clonotypes. Based on cumulative public TCR beta family frequency, carriers of CMV plus the relevant HLA were identified.

TCRdb re-called the reads through MiXCR, storing one row per CDR3 protein. Altogether fewer than 700,000 distinct CDR3 sequences are present, 20% to 25% being singletons, with the ten largest covering around 7.6%. CDR3 length: 16 residues. V dropped 1 base and J dropped 7 bases, with 14 bases sitting between them. From germline, CDR1 is SEHNR and CDR2 FQNEAQ (reference sequence). The TCR originated in a human donor in good health (CMV status not recorded). Some clones in this sample may be carry-over from other donors' samples. What was sequenced was CD8+ T cells from PBMCs. V gene TRBV7-9 combines with J gene TRBJ1-6; a possible D gene is TRBD1 (5 bases). The CDR3 DNA follows: TGTGCCAGCAGCTTAGGGGCGAGACAGAAGAATTCACCCCTCCACTTT. Protein product: CASSLGARQKNSPLHF.